This TCR beta chain was obtained from a study of blood T cells in healthy people across ages. Findings and caveats of the study: Estimates of diversity drawn from one million T cells were considered underestimates. Strongly correlated with naive T cell percentage was TCR beta diversity.

Germline assignment: CDR1 MNHNS and CDR2 SASEGT. This CDR3 has 14 residues. V was shortened by 3 bases and J by 7 bases, with 15 bases between the two germline ends. A second PCR of 7 to 11 cycles used a sample-barcoded 5' primer and a J-beta primer mix. TCRdb redid the calling of the 5' RACE reads with MiXCR, one entry per CDR3 protein. The sample includes about 1.1 million distinct CDR3 sequences, about two fifths of them seen just once. For this clonotype: Its target is not known.

This TCR was recovered from a man younger than 35 in good health. This sequence joins TRBV6-1 and TRBJ1-2; D ambiguous. The sequencing input was blood. The CDR3 DNA sequence: TGTGCCAGCAGTGACCCCGCTGTTATTACTGGCTACACCTTC. Protein product: CASSDPAVITGYTF.